The rows below give T cell receptor beta chains drawn from one sample of a study of shared clonotypes between healthy human individuals. TCRdb's copy holds only in-frame clones and misses some; the assay was immunoSEQ multiplex PCR. In the table there are over a million clones, approximately 80% of which are singletons. Sequenced sample: memory CD4+ T cells from PBMCs. These receptors all stem from a man aged 18 to 29 in good health. Some clones in this sample may be carry-over from other donors' samples. CDR3s leave out the opening cysteine and the closing phenylalanine or tryptophan.

TRBV2	TRBJ2-7	ASSKEIADSYEQY
TRBV9	TRBJ1-3	ASSGTESYSGNTIY
TRBV5-1	TRBJ1-1	ASSSAPPGTEAF
TRBV5-1	TRBJ2-3	ASSPSPGTSGLTDTQY
TRBV6-5	TRBJ2-1	ASRWGQGSDEQF
TRBV5-4	TRBJ2-7	ASSTGVQVAGEQY
TRBV9	TRBJ2-1	ASSVPLAGVNEQF
TRBV21-1	TRBJ1-2	ASSKVPCWGGYT
TRBV9	TRBJ2-3	ASSVGGLAFGTDTQY
TRBV7-9	TRBJ1-2	ASSFPQGARGYT
TRBV6-1	TRBJ2-7	ASRTGGIVHEQY
TRBV19	TRBJ1-2	ASSLGENYGYT
TRBV27	TRBJ2-7	ASSLLAGRFYEQY
TRBV6-1	TRBJ1-5	ASSEGWGYSNQPQH
TRBV5-8	TRBJ2-2	ASSLKTNLNTGELF
TRBV7-9	TRBJ2-3	ASSHGDGGSTDTQY
TRBV11-1	TRBJ2-1	ASGSGSYNEQF
TRBV6-1	TRBJ2-1	ASSFRDRTNEQF
TRBV5-1	TRBJ2-3	ASSLDPGVDTQY
TRBV28	TRBJ1-5	ASLEDRGNQPQH